Reported below is one T cell receptor beta chain. This table comes from immunoSEQ multiplex PCR, and its TCRdb copy is limited to in-frame clones, with some not included. The sample lists about 80,000 clones; roughly nine tenths were seen once. The sample is drawn from a study of blood T cell repertoires in COVID-19. Trimming at V came to 2 bases and at J to 5 bases, leaving 18 bases not matched to a gene. Germline V CDR1 and CDR2: MDHEN, SYDVKM. The CDR3 loop spans 21 amino acids. The TCR sequence derives from a man aged 25 to 45 with acute or convalescent COVID-19. The sequenced sample was peripheral blood. V is TRBV28 and J is TRBJ2-3; 14 positions agree with TRBD2. This CDR3 reads CASSLEKWTSGRSKQRDTQYF. In DNA form, the CDR3 reads TGTGCCAGCAGTTTAGAAAAATGGACTAGCGGGAGGAGCAAGCAGAGAGATACGCAGTATTTT.